The clone carrying this T cell receptor (beta chain) was seen at least ten times. Its antigen is currently unknown. These data come from a study of CD8 T cells in ankylosing spondylitis. Findings and caveats of the study: Reported data indicate significant enrichment of disease-linked clones within matched ankylosing spondylitis synovial fluid. A motif of eight or nine highly homologous TCR beta variants was seen as apparently characteristic of ankylosing spondylitis blood.

Researchers built TCR beta libraries using quantitative 5'-RACE with molecular barcodes. TCRdb called the 5' RACE reads again in MiXCR, with one record for every CDR3 protein. The sample carries 350,000 or so distinct CDR3 sequences, approximately 10% recorded once. The clonotype originates from a female donor with ankylosing spondylitis or in good health (not recorded which). Sequenced sample: blood, either unsorted or a sorted T cell fraction (not recorded which).

CDR3 loop: CASSEGEGGHQPQHF. In DNA, the CDR3 is TGTGCCAGCAGTGAAGGGGAAGGAGGTCATCAGCCCCAGCATTTT. The V call is TRBV6-1, the J call TRBJ1-5; D is unclear. This CDR3 has 15 amino acids. With 1 base removed from V and 5 bases from J, the gap between germline ends came to 12 bases. Germline loops: CDR1 MNHNS, CDR2 SASEGT.